Shown below are 22 T cell receptor beta chains from a single sample sequenced in a study of T cell changes during pregnancy in multiple sclerosis. Using immunoSEQ multiplex PCR, the repertoire was profiled, and TCRdb retains in-frame clones only, with some absent. The sample contains about 42,000 clones, around 84% of which appear only once. Sequenced here: CD4+ T cells from peripheral blood mononuclear cells, sampled before pregnancy. All receptors derive from a female donor with multiple sclerosis, enrolled in a pregnancy study.

This chain uses TRBV5-4 with TRBJ2-5; a weak D match, TRBD2 (5 bases). Trimming took 0 bases from V and 4 from J, leaving 13 bases between them. The CDR3 sequence is 15 residues long. Germline V CDR1 and CDR2: SGHNT, YYREEE (reference sequence). Here the CDR3 reads CASSLDPGSGETQYF. For the CDR3, the DNA is TGTGCCAGCAGCTTGGATCCGGGGTCGGGAGAGACCCAGTACTTC.

The chain has TRBV6-6 and TRBJ2-4; 7 bases match TRBD1. The CDR3 is made up of 15 amino acids. Looked up from germline, CDR1 is MNHNY and CDR2 is SVGAGI (reference sequence). The J segment lost 9 bases and the V segment lost 6 bases, leaving 14 bases of the junction unmatched. CDR3 DNA: TGTGCCAGCAGCGTTACCGGGACAGAGGATGGCATTCAGTACTTC. Its translation: CASSVTGTEDGIQYF.

This clone turned up a few times. The chain carries TRBV7-9 and TRBJ1-2; D is ambiguous. V was clipped by 1 base and J by 4 bases, with 7 bases between them. The CDR3 has 13 residues. Germline-derived CDR1 and CDR2 are SEHNR and FQNEAQ (reference sequence). The chain's CDR3 is CASSLGGSYGYTF. The CDR3 DNA follows: TGTGCCAGCAGCTTAGGCGGGTCCTATGGCTACACCTTC.

The chain employs TRBV30 and TRBJ1-2, with 7 bases aligning to TRBD1. Looked up from germline, CDR1 is GTSNPN and CDR2 is SVGIG (reference sequence). V shed 5 bases, J shed 5 bases, and the junction held 8 bases outside the gene matches. CDR3 size: 13 residues. The CDR3 sequence is CAWARDRKYGYTF. As DNA, the CDR3 is TGTGCCTGGGCCCGGGACAGAAAATATGGCTACACCTTC. Combining the CDR3 with reference TRBV30 and TRBJ1-2 gives the whole variable domain SQTIHQWPATLVQPVGSPLSLECTVEGTSNPNLYWYRQAAGRGLQLLFYSVGIGQISSEVPQNLSASRPQDRQFILSSKKLLLSDSGFYLCAWARDRKYGYTFGSGTRLTVV.

The rearrangement uses TRBV11-1 and TRBJ2-2; 7 nucleotides agree with TRBD1. With V trimmed by 1 base and J by 3 bases, 8 bases remained unmatched. Germline CDR1 and CDR2: SGHAT and FQDESV (reference sequence). The CDR3 totals 17 residues. CDR3 nucleotide sequence: TGTGCCAGCAGCTTAGGATCCTGGGACAGATACACCGGGGAGCTGTTTTTT. Encoded protein: CASSLGSWDRYTGELFF.

The chain recombines TRBV27 with TRBJ1-2; no firm D call. This CDR3 is built from 16 residues. Germline CDR1 MNHEY, CDR2 SMNVEV (reference sequence). Trimming removed 6 bases from V and 4 bases from J, with 21 bases in between. The CDR3 DNA is TGTGCCAGCAGATTTCGTTCGTCGTTACTCGGCTATGGCTACACCTTC. This sequence encodes CASRFRSSLLGYGYTF.

The CDR3 sequence: CASSPSGTGGETQYF. CDR3 DNA sequence: TGTGCCAGCAGCCCTTCCGGGACAGGGGGAGAGACCCAGTACTTC. V gene TRBV7-9 combines with J gene TRBJ2-5; 11 bases map to TRBD1. V lost 5 bases to trimming and J lost 4 bases; unmatched junction nucleotides: 6. Germline V CDR1 and CDR2: SEHNR, FQNEAQ (reference sequence). The CDR3 is made up of 15 amino acids.

This chain links TRBV6-1 with TRBJ2-7, with a weak D call TRBD1 (5 bases). In germline, CDR1 is MNHNS, CDR2 SASEGT. V was clipped by 6 bases and J by 0 bases, with 12 bases between them. This CDR3 comprises 14 residues. The CDR3 loop reads CASSWTNLSYEQYF. Here the CDR3 DNA reads TGTGCCAGCAGCTGGACAAACCTCTCCTACGAGCAGTACTTC.

The CDR3 DNA reads as TGTGCCAGCCGTCCTCGGGGGAGGGCCTACGAGCAGTACTTC. Translated, it gives CASRPRGRAYEQYF. This rearrangement joins TRBV13 to TRBJ2-7, with 7 bases aligning to TRBD2. V shed 8 bases and J 2 bases; nucleotides not matched to a gene: 9. Germline loops: CDR1 PRHDT, CDR2 FYEKMQ (reference sequence). CDR3 size: 14 residues.

V gene TRBV18 combines with J gene TRBJ1-5; 8 bases are a match to TRBD1. Germline V gives CDR1 KGHSH, CDR2 LQKENI. Germline trimming cut 4 bases from V and 8 bases from J; bases unmatched to any gene: 16. The CDR3 has 17 residues. Here the CDR3 reads CASSLYQTGDGGKPQHF. Here the CDR3 DNA reads TGTGCCAGCTCACTCTACCAGACAGGGGATGGCGGAAAGCCCCAGCATTTT.

The V call is TRBV5-6, the J call TRBJ2-1, with D maybe TRBD1 (5 bases). CDR3 length: 16 amino acids. Germline V lookup: CDR1 SGHDT, CDR2 YYEEEE. The V end lost 5 bases, the J end lost 1 base, and 16 bases lay between the germline ends. The CDR3 sequence: CASSLKGLGSYNEQFF. Written as DNA, the CDR3 is TGTGCCAGCAGTCTAAAGGGGCTAGGGTCCTACAATGAGCAGTTCTTC.

V is TRBV7-6 and J is TRBJ2-6, with D possibly being TRBD1 (5 bases). V gave up 5 bases and J gave up 2 bases, with 10 bases separating them. CDR3 length: 15 residues. CDR1 and CDR2 from the germline V gene are SGHVS and FNYEAQ. CDR3 in amino acids: CASSVQGTGANVLTF. The CDR3 DNA sequence: TGTGCCAGCAGCGTCCAGGGTACTGGGGCCAACGTCCTGACTTTC.

The chain carries TRBV10-3 and TRBJ1-5, with a weak D call TRBD1 (5 bases). The germline V gene encodes CDR1 ENHRY and CDR2 SYGVKD. V dropped 10 bases and J dropped 4 bases, with 17 bases sitting between them. CDR3 length: 14 residues. The CDR3 loop is CATSLGGHNQPQHF. For the CDR3, the DNA is TGTGCCACCTCGTTGGGTGGACATAATCAGCCCCAGCATTTT.

CDR3 nucleotides: TGTGCCAGCAGTGAATGGGGGGACAGGGTCGAAAAACTGTTTTTT. Translating it yields CASSEWGDRVEKLFF. V usage is TRBV6-1 and J usage is TRBJ1-4; 9 bases align to TRBD1. V lost 2 bases to trimming and J lost 8 bases; unmatched junction nucleotides: 6. Per the germline V gene, CDR1 is MNHNS and CDR2 is SASEGT. The CDR3 has 15 residues.

The genes are TRBV18 and TRBJ2-3; 11 bases fit TRBD2. The V gene's germline CDR1 is KGHSH and CDR2 LQKENI. Trimming cost V 4 bases and J 0 bases; bases outside gene matches: 3. The CDR3 sequence is 16 residues long. The CDR3 sequence is CASSLGTSGSTDTQYF. CDR3 nucleotide sequence: TGTGCCAGCTCACTTGGGACTAGCGGTAGCACAGATACGCAGTATTTT.

This clone came up once. The chain recombines TRBV7-7 with TRBJ2-2, with TRBD2 identical over 8 bases. V dropped 4 bases and J dropped 6; count of bases not matched to a gene: 13. CDR1 SSHAT and CDR2 FNYEAQ come from the germline V gene (reference sequence). The length of the CDR3 is 17 residues. As DNA, the CDR3 is TGTGCCAGCAGCTCGCGGCTCGGGGGGGCCTCGTCCGGGGAGCTGTTTTTT. This gives the protein CASSSRLGGASSGELFF.

The V and J genes are TRBV7-2 and TRBJ2-3; D is undetermined. The CDR3 runs to 13 residues. Per germline, CDR1 SGHTA and CDR2 FQGNSA. V lost 8 bases and J lost 0, with 9 bases in between. Here the CDR3 DNA reads TGTGCCAGCCGGTACCCTAGCACAGATACGCAGTATTTT. Protein product: CASRYPSTDTQYF.

The V gene is TRBV5-8, the J gene TRBJ1-5; D uncertain. V dropped 4 bases and J dropped 5 bases, with 19 bases sitting between them. The CDR3 covers 16 residues. CDR1 is SGHTS, CDR2 YDEGEE, per germline. As DNA, the CDR3 is TGTGCCAGCAGCCCTGCTCTAGGAAATACTGATCAGCCCCAGCATTTT. This codes for CASSPALGNTDQPQHF.

The V gene is TRBV9, the J gene TRBJ1-1; the D is unclear. Between the trimmed V and J ends, which lost 4 bases and 3 bases, there was a span of 13 bases. The CDR3 has 14 residues. CDR1 and CDR2 (germline): SGDLS, YYNGEE. CDR3: CASSPTSRDTEAFF. CDR3 nucleotide sequence: TGTGCCAGCAGCCCAACCTCTCGAGACACTGAAGCTTTCTTT.

Here the CDR3 reads CAYNPGAGGQNTEAFF. As DNA, the CDR3 is TGTGCCTATAACCCAGGGGCAGGGGGCCAAAACACTGAAGCTTTCTTT. J is TRBJ1-1 and V is TRBV30, with TRBD1 identical over 8 bases. This CDR3 has 16 amino acids. The germline V gene encodes CDR1 GTSNPN and CDR2 SVGIG (reference sequence). The V gene end was trimmed by 7 bases and the J gene end by 2 bases; junction bases not matched to a gene: 15.

This clone has a handful of counts. The DNA for the CDR3 is TGTGCCTGGGGAATGGGCAGTGAAGCTTTCTTT. Translating gives CAWGMGSEAFF. The V call is TRBV30, the J call TRBJ1-1, with no clear D. The V gene lost 5 bases and the J gene lost 7 bases, with 11 bases spanning the gap. Germline values: CDR1 GTSNPN, CDR2 SVGIG (reference sequence). The CDR3 spans 11 residues.

In this sample, this clone turned up a few times. The V and J genes are TRBV28 and TRBJ1-2; D is possibly TRBD1 (5 bases). V lost 5 bases to trimming and J lost 0 bases, with 22 bases between them. Per the germline V gene, CDR1 is MDHEN and CDR2 is SYDVKM. The CDR3 runs to 18 residues. The DNA for the CDR3 is TGTGCCAGCAGTCCTTGGGGTCCGACAGCTTCAGCTAACTATGGCTACACCTTC. This codes for CASSPWGPTASANYGYTF.